Each of the 10 T cell receptor beta chains below was sequenced from the same sample in a study of blood T cell repertoires in COVID-19. Sequenced by immunoSEQ multiplex PCR; TCRdb stores in-frame clones only, minus some. The table has some 160,000 clones, roughly 91% seen once; the top ten hold roughly 1.9%. Sequencing input: peripheral blood. Receptors originate from a man aged 50 to 59 who had recovered from COVID-19.

V usage is TRBV18 and J usage is TRBJ1-1; D may be TRBD1 (5 bases). The CDR3 contains 13 residues. With 6 bases removed from V and 0 bases from J, the gap between germline ends came to 8 bases. Germline V gives CDR1 KGHSH, CDR2 LQKENI. In DNA form, the CDR3 reads TGTGCCAGCTCGGCGACAGTGAACACTGAAGCTTTCTTT. Amino acid sequence: CASSATVNTEAFF.

The chain couples TRBV28 to TRBJ1-3, with no clear D. The CDR3 is 13 residues long. Germline V gene sequence: CDR1 MDHEN, CDR2 SYDVKM. V was shortened by 6 bases and J by 5 bases, with 11 bases between the two germline ends. CDR3 nucleotides: TGTGCCAGCAGCGAGGAATATAGAAACACCATATATTTT. Protein sequence: CASSEEYRNTIYF. The full variable domain, rest sourced from reference TRBV28 and TRBJ1-3, is DVKVTQSSRYLVKRTGEKVFLECVQDMDHENMFWYRQDPGLGLRLIYFSYDVKMKEKGDIPEGYSVSREKKERFSLILESASTNQTSMYLCASSEEYRNTIYFGEGSWLTVV.

The chain employs TRBV6-5 and TRBJ1-5; a possible D gene is TRBD1 (6 bases). Germline V gives CDR1 MNHEY, CDR2 SVGAGI. V lost 6 bases and J 2 bases, leaving 11 bases between the germline ends. This CDR3 is built from 14 residues. CDR3 residues: CASRRRQGNQPQHF. The CDR3 nucleotides read TGTGCCAGCAGACGCCGACAGGGCAATCAGCCCCAGCATTTT.

The V call is TRBV5-5, the J call TRBJ1-1; the D gene is possibly TRBD1 (6 bases). With 3 bases removed from V and 0 bases from J, the gap between germline ends came to 15 bases. CDR3 length equals 16 residues. From germline, CDR1 is SGHKS and CDR2 YYEKEE (reference sequence). The CDR3 here is CASSSSTGPLNTEAFF. The CDR3 DNA follows: TGTGCCAGCAGCTCCTCTACAGGGCCCTTGAACACTGAAGCTTTCTTT.

The chain employs TRBV7-8 and TRBJ2-7; 10 positions agree with TRBD2. The CDR3 totals 15 residues. V lost 4 bases, J lost 3 bases, and 6 bases stayed unmatched. CDR1 is SGHVS and CDR2 is FQNEAQ in the germline V gene. CDR3 nucleotides: TGTGCCAGCAGCTACCCGACTAGCGGGCACTACGAGCAGTACTTC. As protein: CASSYPTSGHYEQYF.

This sequence joins TRBV6-8 and TRBJ2-3; 14 bases are a match to TRBD2. This CDR3 comprises 16 residues. CDR1 and CDR2 from the germline V gene are MNHGY and SAAAGT. Trimming cost V 4 bases and J 4 bases; bases outside gene matches: 4. CDR3 amino acids: CASSWTSGGPPDTQYF. The CDR3, as DNA: TGTGCCAGCAGTTGGACTAGCGGGGGGCCTCCAGATACGCAGTATTTT.

V usage is TRBV11-2 and J usage is TRBJ2-7; D is unclear. CDR1 and CDR2 (germline): SGHAT, FQNNGV. The CDR3 length is 12 residues. V gave up 1 base and J gave up 3 bases, with 4 bases separating them. This CDR3 reads CASSLGNYEQYF. The CDR3 nucleotides read TGTGCCAGCAGCTTAGGTAACTACGAGCAGTACTTC.

The chain couples TRBV4-3 to TRBJ2-3, with TRBD1 identical over 7 bases. This CDR3 is built from 17 residues. Germline assignment: CDR1 LGHNA and CDR2 YSLEER. The junction had 6 bases not matched to a gene; V was cut back by 0 bases and J by 0 bases. The CDR3 region has the DNA TGCGCCAGCAGCCAAGATGGGGGCAGGGGGAGCACAGATACGCAGTATTTT. Protein: CASSQDGGRGSTDTQYF.

This sequence joins TRBV4-1 and TRBJ2-2; 12 bases align to TRBD1. This CDR3 is 16 amino acids long. Looked up from germline, CDR1 is MGHRA and CDR2 is YSYEKL. Trimming took 5 bases from V and 4 from J; bases not matched to a gene: 5. The CDR3: CASSSGQGASTGELFF. For the CDR3, the DNA is TGCGCCAGCAGCTCGGGACAGGGGGCGAGCACCGGGGAGCTGTTTTTT.

The gene calls are TRBV7-2 and TRBJ1-5; maybe TRBD1 (5 bases). The CDR3 sequence is 13 residues long. Germline V gives CDR1 SGHTA, CDR2 FQGNSA. Trimming shortened V by 5 bases and J by 6 bases, and 11 bases separated the two germline ends. The CDR3 bases are TGTGCCAGCAGCCCCCCTGGGGCTCAGCCCCAGCATTTT. Encoded protein: CASSPPGAQPQHF.